A selection of T cell receptor beta chains follows, all from one sample in a study of T cell changes during pregnancy in multiple sclerosis. Method: immunoSEQ multiplex PCR; TCRdb's copy keeps in-frame clones and lacks some. The repertoire holds about 74,000 clones, roughly 89% seen once, with roughly 3.3% in the top ten. The material was peripheral blood, obtained after pregnancy. The source of these receptors is a female donor in good health, enrolled as a control in a pregnancy study. The conserved cysteine and the conserved F or W are not part of the CDR3 here. The order of the fields is J gene, V gene, CDR3 protein.

j_call: TRBJ2-1; v_call: TRBV7-2; cdr3_aa: ASSSPGHLNNEQF
j_call: TRBJ2-1; v_call: TRBV9; cdr3_aa: ASSPDLSYNEQF
j_call: TRBJ1-2; v_call: TRBV30; cdr3_aa: AWSVGQGNT
j_call: TRBJ1-2; v_call: TRBV29-1; cdr3_aa: SVEGTSNYGYT
j_call: TRBJ2-5; v_call: TRBV11-2; cdr3_aa: ASSLDNRGGFQETQY
j_call: TRBJ1-6; v_call: TRBV28; cdr3_aa: ATLRAGGNSPLH
j_call: TRBJ2-7; v_call: TRBV5-4; cdr3_aa: ASSETSGRSREQY
j_call: TRBJ2-6; v_call: TRBV2; cdr3_aa: ASMRGSGANVLT
j_call: TRBJ1-5; v_call: TRBV13; cdr3_aa: ASSLIAGSNQPQH
j_call: TRBJ2-1; v_call: TRBV11-2; cdr3_aa: ASSPDRGSYNEQF
j_call: TRBJ1-2; v_call: TRBV29-1; cdr3_aa: SVAQGAYGYT
j_call: TRBJ1-1; v_call: TRBV7-3; cdr3_aa: ASSLSRDRGTEAF
j_call: TRBJ1-1; v_call: TRBV28; cdr3_aa: ASSLEGVRVVNTEAF
j_call: TRBJ1-6; v_call: TRBV28; cdr3_aa: ASSLSDSRRGRSPLH
j_call: TRBJ2-1; v_call: TRBV18; cdr3_aa: ASSPPVHTGGDHWDEQF
j_call: TRBJ1-2; v_call: TRBV7-2; cdr3_aa: ASSLADRRYGYT
j_call: TRBJ2-3; v_call: TRBV4-1; cdr3_aa: ASRWGGRSFSTDTQY
j_call: TRBJ1-5; v_call: TRBV4-2; cdr3_aa: ASSQWTANQPQH
j_call: TRBJ2-1; v_call: TRBV7-6; cdr3_aa: ASSLRGGSLYNEQF
j_call: TRBJ1-5; v_call: TRBV18; cdr3_aa: ASSGGPQPQH
j_call: TRBJ1-1; v_call: TRBV4-1; cdr3_aa: ASSPRGDRNTEAF
j_call: TRBJ2-1; v_call: TRBV6-1; cdr3_aa: ASSEAGEYEQF
j_call: TRBJ2-7; v_call: TRBV5-1; cdr3_aa: ASWGGDPSEQY
j_call: TRBJ1-3; v_call: TRBV19; cdr3_aa: ASMYQRNTIY
j_call: TRBJ1-3; v_call: TRBV6-5; cdr3_aa: ASSLGEPGNTIY
j_call: TRBJ2-2; v_call: TRBV14; cdr3_aa: ASSHYGTGGAGELF
j_call: TRBJ2-2; v_call: TRBV6-4; cdr3_aa: ASSDGGSGELF
j_call: TRBJ2-7; v_call: TRBV28; cdr3_aa: ASSYGTTYEQY
j_call: TRBJ2-1; v_call: TRBV7-9; cdr3_aa: ASSTLTSGSLDEQF
j_call: TRBJ2-1; v_call: TRBV27; cdr3_aa: ASRSPTGRAYNEQF
j_call: TRBJ1-1; v_call: TRBV11-1; cdr3_aa: ASSSIFDRGGSQTEAF
j_call: TRBJ1-5; v_call: TRBV6-4; cdr3_aa: ASSREGGNQPQH
j_call: TRBJ2-7; v_call: TRBV7-6; cdr3_aa: ASSTGLAGFSYEQY
j_call: TRBJ1-2; v_call: TRBV28; cdr3_aa: ASSLSPDRGGYGYT
j_call: TRBJ1-2; v_call: TRBV29-1; cdr3_aa: SGGPGQGSYGYT
j_call: TRBJ2-5; v_call: TRBV28; cdr3_aa: ASKDGGANQETQY
j_call: TRBJ2-5; v_call: TRBV9; cdr3_aa: ASSVELGGETQY
j_call: TRBJ1-2; v_call: TRBV6-1; cdr3_aa: ASSEVDSLYGYT
j_call: TRBJ2-3; v_call: TRBV28; cdr3_aa: ASRKTLAGNTDTQY
j_call: TRBJ1-1; v_call: TRBV19; cdr3_aa: ASTSGGSSTEAF
j_call: TRBJ1-3; v_call: TRBV4-1; cdr3_aa: ASSSLILSGNTIY
j_call: TRBJ2-3; v_call: TRBV4-1; cdr3_aa: ASSHHEDTQY
j_call: TRBJ2-3; v_call: TRBV28; cdr3_aa: ASSLPYWTSGGDTDTQY
j_call: TRBJ2-7; v_call: TRBV7-2; cdr3_aa: ASSHRTGAYEQY
j_call: TRBJ2-1; v_call: TRBV15; cdr3_aa: ATSRLPSGTYNEQF
j_call: TRBJ2-7; v_call: TRBV25-1; cdr3_aa: ASRSTGSNEQY
j_call: TRBJ2-7; v_call: TRBV7-9; cdr3_aa: ASSKYTGGPPYEQY